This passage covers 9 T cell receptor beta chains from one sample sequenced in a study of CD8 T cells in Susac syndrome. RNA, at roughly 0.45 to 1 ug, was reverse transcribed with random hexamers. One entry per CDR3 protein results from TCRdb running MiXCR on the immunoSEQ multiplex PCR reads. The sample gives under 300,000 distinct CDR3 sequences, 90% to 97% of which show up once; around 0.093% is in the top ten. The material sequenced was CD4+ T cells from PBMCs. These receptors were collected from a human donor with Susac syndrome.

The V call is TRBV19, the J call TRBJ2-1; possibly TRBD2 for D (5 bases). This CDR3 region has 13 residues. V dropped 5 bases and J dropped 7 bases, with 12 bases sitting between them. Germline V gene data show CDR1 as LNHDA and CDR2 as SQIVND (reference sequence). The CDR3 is CASSSRLFNEQFF. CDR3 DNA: TGTGCCAGTAGTTCCCGACTATTTAATGAGCAGTTCTTC.

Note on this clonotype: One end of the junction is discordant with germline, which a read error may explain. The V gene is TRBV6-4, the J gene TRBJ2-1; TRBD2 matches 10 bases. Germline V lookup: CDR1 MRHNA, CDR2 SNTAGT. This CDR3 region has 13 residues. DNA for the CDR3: TGTGCCAGCAGTGACCAGAAGTCTAGCGGGAGAGTTTTC. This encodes CASSDQKSSGRVF.

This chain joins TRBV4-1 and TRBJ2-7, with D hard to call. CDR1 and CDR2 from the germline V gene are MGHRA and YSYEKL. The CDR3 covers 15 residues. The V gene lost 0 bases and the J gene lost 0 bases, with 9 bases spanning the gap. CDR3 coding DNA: TGCGCCAGCAGCCAAGAAATTACGGACTCCTACGAGCAGTACTTC. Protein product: CASSQEITDSYEQYF.

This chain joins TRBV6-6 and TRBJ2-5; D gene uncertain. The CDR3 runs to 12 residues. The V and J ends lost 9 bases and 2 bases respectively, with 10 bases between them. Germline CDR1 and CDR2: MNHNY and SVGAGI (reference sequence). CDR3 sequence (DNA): TGTGCCAGTGGGCAGCGTCAAGAGACCCAGTACTTC. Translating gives CASGQRQETQYF.

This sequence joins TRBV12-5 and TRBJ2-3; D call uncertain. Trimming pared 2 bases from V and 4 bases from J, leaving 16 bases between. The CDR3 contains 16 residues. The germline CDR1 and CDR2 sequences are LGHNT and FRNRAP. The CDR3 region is CASGLPRPGWADTQYF. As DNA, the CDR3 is TGTGCTAGTGGTTTGCCGCGCCCGGGCTGGGCAGATACGCAGTATTTT.

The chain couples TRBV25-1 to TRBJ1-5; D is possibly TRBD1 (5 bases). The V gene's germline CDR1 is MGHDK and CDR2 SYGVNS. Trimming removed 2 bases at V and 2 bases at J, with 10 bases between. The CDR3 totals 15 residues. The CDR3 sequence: CASSEQGRGNQPQHF. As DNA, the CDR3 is TGTGCCAGCAGTGAACAGGGAAGAGGCAATCAGCCCCAGCATTTT.

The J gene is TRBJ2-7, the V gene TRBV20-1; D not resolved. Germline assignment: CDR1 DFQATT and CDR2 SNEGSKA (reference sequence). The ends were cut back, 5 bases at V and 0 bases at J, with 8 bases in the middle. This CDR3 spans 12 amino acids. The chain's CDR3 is CSAYRPSYEQYF. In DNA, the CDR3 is TGCAGTGCTTATCGGCCCTCCTACGAGCAGTACTTC.

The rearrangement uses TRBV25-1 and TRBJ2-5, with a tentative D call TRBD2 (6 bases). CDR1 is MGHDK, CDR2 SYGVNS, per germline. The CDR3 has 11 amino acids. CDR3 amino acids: CGSGGQETQYF. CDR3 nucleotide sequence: TGTGGGTCTGGAGGGCAAGAGACCCAGTACTTC.

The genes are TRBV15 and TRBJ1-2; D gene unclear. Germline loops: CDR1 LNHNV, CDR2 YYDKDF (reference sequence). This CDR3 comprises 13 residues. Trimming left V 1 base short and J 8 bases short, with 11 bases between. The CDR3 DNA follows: TGTGCCACCAGCAGAGCCTCTGATGGCGGCTACACCTTC. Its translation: CATSRASDGGYTF. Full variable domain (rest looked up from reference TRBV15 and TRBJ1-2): DAMVIQNPRYQVTQFGKPVTLSCSQTLNHNVMYWYQQKSSQAPKLLFHYYDKDFNNEADTPDNFQSRRPNTSFCFLDIRSPGLGDTAMYLCATSRASDGGYTFGSGTRLTVV.